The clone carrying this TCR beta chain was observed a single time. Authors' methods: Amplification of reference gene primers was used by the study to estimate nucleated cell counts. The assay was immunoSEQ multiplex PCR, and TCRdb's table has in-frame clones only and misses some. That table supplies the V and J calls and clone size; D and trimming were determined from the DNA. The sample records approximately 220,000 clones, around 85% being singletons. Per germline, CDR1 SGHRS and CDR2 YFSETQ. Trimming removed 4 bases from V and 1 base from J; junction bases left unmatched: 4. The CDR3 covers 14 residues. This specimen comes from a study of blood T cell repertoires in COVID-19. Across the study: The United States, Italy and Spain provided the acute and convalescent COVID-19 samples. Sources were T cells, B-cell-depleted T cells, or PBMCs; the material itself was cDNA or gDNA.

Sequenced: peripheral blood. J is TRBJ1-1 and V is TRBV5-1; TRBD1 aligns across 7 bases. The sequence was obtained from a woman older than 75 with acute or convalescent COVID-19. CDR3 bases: TGCGCCAGCAGCAAGGACAGGCCGAACACTGAAGCTTTCTTT. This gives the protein CASSKDRPNTEAFF. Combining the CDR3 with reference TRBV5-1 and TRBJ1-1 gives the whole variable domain KAGVTQTPRYLIKTRGQQVTLSCSPISGHRSVSWYQQTPGQGLQFLFEYFSETQRNKGNFPGRFSGRQFSNSRSEMNVSTLELGDSALYLCASSKDRPNTEAFFGQGTRLTVV.